This T cell receptor beta chain was identified in a study of cytomegalovirus exposure and HLA in healthy donors. The PCR ran on 60 Vbeta and 13 Jbeta primers. Sequencing used immunoSEQ multiplex PCR; TCRdb keeps in-frame clones, though not all of them. Its listing shows roughly 120,000 clones. Per the germline V gene, CDR1 is MNHEY and CDR2 is SVGAGI. Between the trimmed V and J ends, which lost 0 bases and 0 bases, there was a span of 4 bases. The CDR3 is made up of 14 amino acids. This receptor was taken from a man aged 35-49 years in good health and CMV-seronegative. Sequencing used PBMCs. The chain combines TRBV6-5 with TRBJ2-3; D unclear. This CDR3 is CASSYSASTDTQYF. DNA for the CDR3: TGTGCCAGCAGTTACTCGGCTAGCACAGATACGCAGTATTTT.